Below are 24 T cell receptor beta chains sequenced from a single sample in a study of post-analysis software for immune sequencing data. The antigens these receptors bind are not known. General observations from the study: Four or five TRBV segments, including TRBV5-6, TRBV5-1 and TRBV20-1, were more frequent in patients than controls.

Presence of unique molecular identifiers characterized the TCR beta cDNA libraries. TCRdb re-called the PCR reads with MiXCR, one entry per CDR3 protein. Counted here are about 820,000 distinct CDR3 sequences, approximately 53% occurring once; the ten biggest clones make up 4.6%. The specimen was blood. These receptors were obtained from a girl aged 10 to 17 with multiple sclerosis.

CDR3 coding DNA: TGCGCCAGCAGCTTGGGACAAACTAATGAAAAACTGTTTTTT. It specifies CASSLGQTNEKLFF. The chain carries TRBV5-1 and TRBJ1-4, with D unclear. CDR3 length equals 14 residues. Trimming cost V 0 bases and J 1 base, with 4 bases left between them. The germline gives CDR1 SGHRS, CDR2 YFSETQ.

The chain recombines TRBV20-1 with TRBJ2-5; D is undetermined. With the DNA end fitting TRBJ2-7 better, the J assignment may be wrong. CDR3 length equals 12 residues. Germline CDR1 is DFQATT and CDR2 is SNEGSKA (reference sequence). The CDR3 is CSAYGPSYEQYF. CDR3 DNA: TGCAGTGCTTACGGGCCTTCCTACGAGCAGTACTTC.

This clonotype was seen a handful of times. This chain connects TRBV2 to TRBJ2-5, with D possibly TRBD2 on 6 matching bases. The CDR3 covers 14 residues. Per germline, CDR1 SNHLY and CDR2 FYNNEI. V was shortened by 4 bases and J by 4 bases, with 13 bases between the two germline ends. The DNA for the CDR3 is TGTGCCAGCAGTGTGGGGGGAAAGATAGAGACCCAGTACTTC. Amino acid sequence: CASSVGGKIETQYF.

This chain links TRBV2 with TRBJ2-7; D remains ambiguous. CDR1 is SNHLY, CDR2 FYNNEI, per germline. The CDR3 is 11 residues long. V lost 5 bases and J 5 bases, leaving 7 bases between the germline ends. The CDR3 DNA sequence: TGTGCCAGCAGTTTCCAGGACGAGCAGTACTTC. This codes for CASSFQDEQYF.

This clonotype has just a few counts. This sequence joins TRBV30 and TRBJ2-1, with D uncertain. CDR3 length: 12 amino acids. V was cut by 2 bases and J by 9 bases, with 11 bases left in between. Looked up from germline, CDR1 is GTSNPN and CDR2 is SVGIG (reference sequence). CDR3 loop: CAWSLSAFEQFF. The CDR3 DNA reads TGTGCCTGGAGTCTGTCCGCTTTTGAGCAGTTCTTC. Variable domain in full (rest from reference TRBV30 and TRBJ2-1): SQTIHQWPATLVQPVGSPLSLECTVEGTSNPNLYWYRQAAGRGLQLLFYSVGIGQISSEVPQNLSASRPQDRQFILSSKKLLLSDSGFYLCAWSLSAFEQFFGPGTRLTVL.

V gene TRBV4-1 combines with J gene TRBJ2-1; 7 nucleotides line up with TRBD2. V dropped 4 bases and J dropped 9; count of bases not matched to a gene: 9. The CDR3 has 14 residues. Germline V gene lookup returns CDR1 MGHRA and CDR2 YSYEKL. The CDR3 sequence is CASSPLAAGGEQFF. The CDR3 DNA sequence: TGCGCCAGCAGCCCCCTAGCGGCTGGGGGTGAGCAGTTCTTC.

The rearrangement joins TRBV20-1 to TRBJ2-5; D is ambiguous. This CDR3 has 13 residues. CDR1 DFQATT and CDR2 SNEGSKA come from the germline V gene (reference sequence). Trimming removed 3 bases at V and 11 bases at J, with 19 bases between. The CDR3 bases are TGCAGTGCTAGGTTACCGGAAACTCTGGAGCAGTACTTC. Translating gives CSARLPETLEQYF.

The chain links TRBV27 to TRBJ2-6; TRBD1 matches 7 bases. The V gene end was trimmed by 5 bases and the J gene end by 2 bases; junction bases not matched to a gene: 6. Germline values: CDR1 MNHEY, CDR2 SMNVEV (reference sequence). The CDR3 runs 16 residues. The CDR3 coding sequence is TGTGCCAGCAGTCCATGGACAGGACCTGGGGCCAACGTCCTGACTTTC. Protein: CASSPWTGPGANVLTF. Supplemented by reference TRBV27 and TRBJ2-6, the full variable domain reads EAQVTQNPRYLITVTGKKLTVTCSQNMNHEYMSWYRQDPGLGLRQIYYSMNVEVTDKGDVPEGYKVSRKEKRNFPLILESPSPNQTSLYFCASSPWTGPGANVLTFGAGSRLTVL.

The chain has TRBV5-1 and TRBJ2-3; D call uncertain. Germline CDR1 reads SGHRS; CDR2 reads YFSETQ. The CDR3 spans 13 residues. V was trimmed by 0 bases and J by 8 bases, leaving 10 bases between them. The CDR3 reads CASSLEDPGTQYF. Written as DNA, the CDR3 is TGCGCCAGCAGCTTGGAAGATCCGGGTACGCAGTATTTT.

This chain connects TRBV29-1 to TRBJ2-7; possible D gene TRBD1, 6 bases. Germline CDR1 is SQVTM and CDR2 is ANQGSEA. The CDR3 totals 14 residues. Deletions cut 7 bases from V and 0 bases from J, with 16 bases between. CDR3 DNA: TGCAGCGGTCTCCGGGACACGGGCTCCTACGAGCAGTACTTC. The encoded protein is CSGLRDTGSYEQYF.

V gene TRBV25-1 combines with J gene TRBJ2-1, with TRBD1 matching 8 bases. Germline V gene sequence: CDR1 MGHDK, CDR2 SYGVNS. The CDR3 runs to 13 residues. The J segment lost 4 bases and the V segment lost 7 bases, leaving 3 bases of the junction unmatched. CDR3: CASTGTGYNEQFF. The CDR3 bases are TGTGCCAGCACTGGGACAGGATACAATGAGCAGTTCTTC.

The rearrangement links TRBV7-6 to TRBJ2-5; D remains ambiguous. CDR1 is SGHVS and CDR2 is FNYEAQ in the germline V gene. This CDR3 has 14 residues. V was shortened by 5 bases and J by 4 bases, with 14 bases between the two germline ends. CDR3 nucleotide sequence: TGTGCCAGCAGCCCAAGGTGGGGTTCAGAGACCCAGTACTTC. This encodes CASSPRWGSETQYF.

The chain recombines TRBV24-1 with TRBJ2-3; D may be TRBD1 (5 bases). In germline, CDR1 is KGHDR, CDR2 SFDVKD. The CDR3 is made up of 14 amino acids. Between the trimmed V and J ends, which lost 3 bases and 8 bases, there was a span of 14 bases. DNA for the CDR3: TGTGCCACCAGTGATGGGGCCGGTTCGGGTACGCAGTATTTT. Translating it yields CATSDGAGSGTQYF.

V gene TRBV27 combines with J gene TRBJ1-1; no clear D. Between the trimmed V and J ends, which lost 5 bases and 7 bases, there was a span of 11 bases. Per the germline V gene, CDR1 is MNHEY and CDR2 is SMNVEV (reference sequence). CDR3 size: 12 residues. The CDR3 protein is CASSGPSNEAFF. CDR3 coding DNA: TGTGCCAGCAGTGGTCCTTCGAATGAAGCTTTCTTT.

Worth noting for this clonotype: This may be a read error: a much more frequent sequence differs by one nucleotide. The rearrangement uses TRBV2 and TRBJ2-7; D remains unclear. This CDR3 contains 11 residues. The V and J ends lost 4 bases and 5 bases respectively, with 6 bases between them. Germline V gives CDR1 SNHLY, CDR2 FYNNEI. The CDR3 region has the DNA TGTGCCAGCAGTGTAAGGGACGAGCAGTACTTC. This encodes CASSVRDEQYF. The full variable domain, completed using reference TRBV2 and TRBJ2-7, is EPEVTQTPSHQVTQMGQEVILRCVPISNHLYFYWYRQILGQKVEFLVSFYNNEISEKSEIFDDQFSVERPDGSNFTLKIRSTKLEDSAMYFCASSVRDEQYFGPGTRLTVT.

The CDR3 reads CSVHAGTSDTQYF. The DNA of the CDR3 is TGCAGCGTTCATGCAGGGACGTCAGATACGCAGTATTTT. The genes are TRBV29-1 and TRBJ2-3; D tentatively reads TRBD1 or TRBD2 (5 bases each). Germline CDR1 and CDR2: SQVTM and ANQGSEA. This CDR3 has 13 amino acids. The V end lost 5 bases, the J end lost 4 bases, and 13 bases lay between the germline ends.

The CDR3: CASSIDRAGQPQHF. For the CDR3, the DNA is TGTGCCAGCAGCATAGACAGGGCGGGGCAGCCCCAGCATTTT. The rearrangement joins TRBV6-6 to TRBJ1-5, with 7 bases matching TRBD1. There are 14 residues in the CDR3. CDR1 is MNHNY, CDR2 SVGAGI, per germline (reference sequence). With V trimmed by 6 bases and J by 7 bases, 9 bases remained unmatched.

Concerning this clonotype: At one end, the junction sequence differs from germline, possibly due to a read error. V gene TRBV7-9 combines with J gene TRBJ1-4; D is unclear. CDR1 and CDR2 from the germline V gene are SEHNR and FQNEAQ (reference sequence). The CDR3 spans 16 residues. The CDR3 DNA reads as TGTGCTAGCAGCCCCCGTCCCGTCCCAACTAATGAAAAACTGTTTTTT. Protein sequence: CASSPRPVPTNEKLFF.

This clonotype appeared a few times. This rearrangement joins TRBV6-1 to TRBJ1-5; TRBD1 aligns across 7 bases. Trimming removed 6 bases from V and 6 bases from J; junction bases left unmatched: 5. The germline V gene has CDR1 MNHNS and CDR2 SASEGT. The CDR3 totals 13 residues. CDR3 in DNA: TGTGCCAGCAGCGAACACAGGGGTCAGCCCCAGCATTTT. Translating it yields CASSEHRGQPQHF.

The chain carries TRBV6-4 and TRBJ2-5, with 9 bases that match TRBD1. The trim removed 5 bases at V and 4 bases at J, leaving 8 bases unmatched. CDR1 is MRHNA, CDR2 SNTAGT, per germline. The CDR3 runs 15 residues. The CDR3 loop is CASSLTGGRGETQYF. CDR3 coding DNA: TGTGCCAGCAGTTTGACAGGGGGTAGGGGAGAGACCCAGTACTTC.

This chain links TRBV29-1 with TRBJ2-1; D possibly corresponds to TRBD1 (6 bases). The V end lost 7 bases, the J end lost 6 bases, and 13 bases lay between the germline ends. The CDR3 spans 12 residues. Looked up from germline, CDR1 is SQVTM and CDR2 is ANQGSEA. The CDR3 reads CSGLEQGNEQFF. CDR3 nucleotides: TGCAGCGGCCTAGAACAGGGCAATGAGCAGTTCTTC.

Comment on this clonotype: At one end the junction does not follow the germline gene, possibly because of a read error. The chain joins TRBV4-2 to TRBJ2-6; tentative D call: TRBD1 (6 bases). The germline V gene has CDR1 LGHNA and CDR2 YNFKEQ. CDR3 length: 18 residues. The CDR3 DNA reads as TGTGCCAGCAGCCCCCACAGGGAGAAAGTCTCTGGGGCCGACGTCCTGACTTTC. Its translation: CASSPHREKVSGADVLTF.

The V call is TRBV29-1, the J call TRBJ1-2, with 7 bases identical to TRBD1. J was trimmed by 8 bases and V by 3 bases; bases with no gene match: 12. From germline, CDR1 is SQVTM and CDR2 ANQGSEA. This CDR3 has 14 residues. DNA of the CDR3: TGCAGCGTTGAGAGAGGAGGGCAGGGGGACGGCTACACCTTC. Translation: CSVERGGQGDGYTF.

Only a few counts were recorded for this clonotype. The CDR3 DNA sequence: TGCAGCGTTGAATGGGGGGCCGTAGTGGAGACCCAGTACTTC. It translates to CSVEWGAVVETQYF. The gene calls are TRBV29-1 and TRBJ2-5; D may correspond to TRBD1 or TRBD2 (6 bases each). The CDR3 runs 14 residues. Germline-derived CDR1 and CDR2 are SQVTM and ANQGSEA. The V end was cut by 2 bases, the J end by 5 bases, with 15 bases between. The variable domain in full, completed from reference TRBV29-1 and TRBJ2-5, reads SAVISQKPSRDICQRGTSLTIQCQVDSQVTMMFWYRQQPGQSLTLIATANQGSEATYESGFVIDKFPISRPNLTFSTLTVSNMSPEDSSIYLCSVEWGAVVETQYFGPGTRLLVL.